These 27 T cell receptor beta chains were sequenced from one sample in a study of cytomegalovirus exposure and HLA in healthy donors (dated by TCRdb to about 2017). Library construction relied on the immunoSEQ multiplex PCR assay. TCRdb mirrors the immuneACCESS table, restricted to in-frame sequences. Some clones are absent from its copies; in checked studies, under half trace to an unresolved V gene, and the reason for the others is unknown. Within this sample are about 160,000 clones, with roughly 90% of them counted one time only. The ten most abundant clones make up approximately 5% of the sample. Sequencing input: PBMCs. Every receptor here comes from a woman in her twenties or thirties in good health and CMV-seronegative.

V gene TRBV6-4 combines with J gene TRBJ2-3, with D perhaps being TRBD1 or TRBD2 (5 bases each). The germline V gene has CDR1 MRHNA and CDR2 SNTAGT. CDR3 length equals 14 residues. V was trimmed by 3 bases and J by 5 bases, leaving 12 bases between them. CDR3 coding DNA: TGTGCCAGCAGTGAGAGGGGCCGGGGAGATACGCAGTATTTT. Translating it yields CASSERGRGDTQYF.

The V call is TRBV27, the J call TRBJ2-1, with a tentative D call TRBD1 (6 bases). Trimming removed 3 bases at V and 9 bases at J, with 9 bases between. In germline, CDR1 is MNHEY, CDR2 SMNVEV (reference sequence). The CDR3 has 12 amino acids. CDR3 sequence reads: CASSFRGGEQFF. The CDR3 region has the DNA TGTGCCAGCAGTTTCAGAGGGGGTGAGCAGTTCTTC.

In its sample, this clone was seen a few times. V usage is TRBV20-1 and J usage is TRBJ1-1; D not certain. Deletions cut 6 bases from V and 7 bases from J, with 6 bases between. Germline V CDR1 and CDR2: DFQATT, SNEGSKA (reference sequence). This CDR3 has 9 amino acids. This CDR3 reads CSASYEAFF. The CDR3 nucleotides are TGCAGTGCCTCTTATGAAGCTTTCTTT.

This clone was picked up a small number of times. V usage is TRBV5-1 and J usage is TRBJ1-2; tentatively, D is TRBD1 (6 bases). Trimming took off 4 bases at V and 6 bases at J, with 13 bases between the two ends. The length of the CDR3 is 13 residues. CDR1 and CDR2 (germline): SGHRS, YFSETQ. CDR3 nucleotides: TGCGCCAGCAGCGCAACAGGGTCCGATGGCTACACCTTC. Its protein product is CASSATGSDGYTF.

The V gene is TRBV5-4, the J gene TRBJ2-1; no reliable D call. This CDR3 region has 12 residues. The V end lost 7 bases, the J end lost 0 bases, and 5 bases lay between the germline ends. CDR1 and CDR2 (germline): SGHNT, YYREEE (reference sequence). The DNA of the CDR3 is TGTGCCAGCGGTAGCTCCTACAATGAGCAGTTCTTC. Residues: CASGSSYNEQFF.

The chain employs TRBV10-3 and TRBJ1-1; perhaps TRBD1 as D (5 bases). V was shortened by 9 bases and J by 1 base, with 15 bases between the two germline ends. The germline CDR1 and CDR2 sequences are ENHRY and SYGVKD. This CDR3 is 14 amino acids long. The CDR3 region has the DNA TGTGCCATTGCAGGGAGAACTTCGAACACTGAAGCTTTCTTT. Residues: CAIAGRTSNTEAFF.

J is TRBJ2-3 and V is TRBV5-1; D gene unclear. There are 14 residues in the CDR3. Germline V lookup: CDR1 SGHRS, CDR2 YFSETQ. Trimming pared 3 bases from V and 3 bases from J, leaving 11 bases between. The CDR3 loop is CASSSTVTTDTQYF. The CDR3 region has the DNA TGCGCCAGCAGCTCAACAGTGACTACAGATACGCAGTATTTT.

The chain carries TRBV29-1 and TRBJ2-6, with D perhaps given as TRBD1 or TRBD2 (7 bases each). The germline V gene has CDR1 SQVTM and CDR2 ANQGSEA. Trimming shortened V by 7 bases and J by 1 base, and 14 bases separated the two germline ends. This CDR3 has 15 amino acids. CDR3 DNA: TGCAGCGCGCAGGGGGGGCGGTCTGGGGCCAACGTCCTGACTTTC. This gives the protein CSAQGGRSGANVLTF.

The chain is built from TRBV28 and TRBJ1-5, with 7 bases that match TRBD1. Per germline, CDR1 MDHEN and CDR2 SYDVKM. Losses at the gene ends were 6 bases for V and 3 bases for J; bases not matched to a gene: 8. CDR3 length equals 15 residues. The CDR3 DNA reads as TGTGCCAGCAGGGATGACAGGGCATACAATCAGCCCCAGCATTTT. This sequence encodes CASRDDRAYNQPQHF.

The DNA for the CDR3 is TGTGCCAGCAGCGTGGGAGCGGCCAAAAACATTCAGTACTTC. It yields the protein CASSVGAAKNIQYF. The chain recombines TRBV9 with TRBJ2-4, with D possibly TRBD2 on 5 matching bases. Trimming took off 2 bases at V and 1 base at J, with 7 bases between the two ends. The CDR3 runs to 14 residues. Germline V gene sequence: CDR1 SGDLS, CDR2 YYNGEE.

This rearrangement joins TRBV7-9 to TRBJ1-5, with D uncertain. Per germline, CDR1 SEHNR and CDR2 FQNEAQ (reference sequence). This CDR3 has 15 amino acids. V dropped 6 bases and J dropped 4 bases, with 16 bases sitting between them. CDR3 amino acids: CASSSAVSGNQPQHF. The CDR3 DNA sequence: TGTGCCAGCAGTTCAGCCGTATCGGGAAATCAGCCCCAGCATTTT.

In this sample, this clone turned up once. V usage is TRBV5-1 and J usage is TRBJ2-7; the match to TRBD1 covers 9 bases. There are 15 residues in the CDR3. Per the germline V gene, CDR1 is SGHRS and CDR2 is YFSETQ. V was pared by 6 bases and J by 0 bases, with 7 bases of the junction left unmatched. The CDR3 loop reads CASKRTGASSYEQYF. DNA for the CDR3: TGCGCCAGCAAACGGACAGGGGCGAGCTCCTACGAGCAGTACTTC.

The genes are TRBV12-5 and TRBJ1-4, with D uncertain. Looked up from germline, CDR1 is LGHNT and CDR2 is FRNRAP. The CDR3 contains 13 residues. V was shortened by 4 bases and J by 5 bases, with 8 bases between the two germline ends. CDR3 residues: CASGSRENEKLFF. The CDR3 DNA sequence: TGTGCTAGTGGTTCCCGGGAGAATGAAAAACTGTTTTTT.

V and J are TRBV11-2 and TRBJ2-2; 10 positions match TRBD1. There are 18 residues in the CDR3. V shed 5 bases, J shed 5 bases, and the junction held 14 bases outside the gene matches. Germline V CDR1 and CDR2: SGHAT, FQNNGV. CDR3 in amino acids: CASSPQTRQGAGTGELFF. In DNA form, the CDR3 reads TGTGCCAGCAGCCCCCAGACCAGACAGGGGGCCGGGACCGGGGAGCTGTTTTTT.

This clone came up once. CDR3 residues: CASSDRATDTEAFF. The CDR3 DNA reads as TGTGCCAGCAGTGACCGGGCTACGGACACTGAAGCTTTCTTT. The chain has TRBV6-4 and TRBJ1-1; D remains unclear. Between the trimmed V and J ends, which lost 2 bases and 3 bases, there was a span of 10 bases. In germline, CDR1 is MRHNA, CDR2 SNTAGT. This CDR3 has 14 amino acids.

V and J are TRBV4-1 and TRBJ2-1, with no clear D. Trimming left V 2 bases short and J 0 bases short, with 8 bases between. This CDR3 has 15 residues. CDR1 and CDR2 from the germline V gene are MGHRA and YSYEKL. The CDR3 loop is CASSQTSSSYNEQFF. The CDR3 nucleotides are TGCGCCAGCAGCCAAACGTCGAGCTCCTACAATGAGCAGTTCTTC.

This chain uses TRBV11-2 with TRBJ2-3; D is undetermined. The CDR3 extends over 12 amino acids. Trimming shortened V by 6 bases and J by 6 bases, and 10 bases separated the two germline ends. Germline V gene lookup returns CDR1 SGHAT and CDR2 FQNNGV. The CDR3 sequence is CASRLPGDTQYF. Here the CDR3 DNA reads TGTGCCAGCAGACTCCCCGGGGATACGCAGTATTTT.

V gene TRBV15 combines with J gene TRBJ1-6; D not certain. Trimming removed 0 bases from V and 4 bases from J, with 7 bases in between. In germline, CDR1 is LNHNV, CDR2 YYDKDF (reference sequence). This CDR3 has 15 amino acids. CDR3 loop: CATSREREYNSPLHF. The CDR3 DNA reads as TGTGCCACCAGCAGAGAACGGGAGTATAATTCACCCCTCCACTTT.

The rearrangement uses TRBV7-9 and TRBJ2-1; D remains unclear. CDR3 size: 14 residues. From germline, CDR1 is SEHNR and CDR2 FQNEAQ (reference sequence). The V end lost 4 bases, the J end lost 9 bases, and 16 bases lay between the germline ends. The CDR3 reads CASSWSSGSVEQFF. The DNA for the CDR3 is TGTGCCAGCAGCTGGAGTTCTGGGTCAGTTGAGCAGTTCTTC.

This clone was seen more than once but under ten times. V usage is TRBV6-6 and J usage is TRBJ2-3; TRBD2 matches 9 bases. The ends lost 2 bases at V and 3 bases at J; junction bases unmatched: 6. Germline CDR1 and CDR2: MNHNY and SVGAGI (reference sequence). CDR3 length: 16 residues. The CDR3 is CASSYDASGKTDTQYF. DNA for the CDR3: TGTGCCAGCAGTTACGACGCTAGCGGGAAAACAGATACGCAGTATTTT.

V gene TRBV5-1 combines with J gene TRBJ2-2; D uncertain. The CDR3 is made up of 14 amino acids. The V gene lost 4 bases and the J gene lost 6 bases, with 13 bases spanning the gap. Per the germline V gene, CDR1 is SGHRS and CDR2 is YFSETQ. The CDR3 sequence is CASSPRSGSGELFF. The CDR3 DNA is TGCGCCAGCAGCCCGCGCTCGGGTTCCGGGGAGCTGTTTTTT. Variable domain in full (rest from reference TRBV5-1 and TRBJ2-2): KAGVTQTPRYLIKTRGQQVTLSCSPISGHRSVSWYQQTPGQGLQFLFEYFSETQRNKGNFPGRFSGRQFSNSRSEMNVSTLELGDSALYLCASSPRSGSGELFFGEGSRLTVL.

Comment on this clone: The sample has other DNA sequences that encode this CDR3 too. This chain links TRBV27 with TRBJ1-1, with D hard to call. CDR3 length equals 13 residues. V was cut by 2 bases and J by 0 bases, with 4 bases left in between. The germline V gene has CDR1 MNHEY and CDR2 SMNVEV (reference sequence). The chain's CDR3 is CASSLQVNTEAFF. In DNA, the CDR3 is TGTGCCAGCAGTTTACAGGTGAACACTGAAGCTTTCTTT.

The chain recombines TRBV19 with TRBJ1-5, with TRBD1 identical over 7 bases. The CDR3 covers 18 residues. Per germline, CDR1 LNHDA and CDR2 SQIVND (reference sequence). J lost 2 bases, V lost 2 bases, and 12 bases had no gene match. For the CDR3, the DNA is TGTGCCAGTAGTATACCCCAAACAGGGGTTTTCGGCAATCAGCCCCAGCATTTT. Protein sequence: CASSIPQTGVFGNQPQHF.

The chain uses TRBV5-1 and TRBJ2-1, with no clear D. CDR1 SGHRS and CDR2 YFSETQ come from the germline V gene. The V end was cut by 0 bases, the J end by 6 bases, with 7 bases between. The CDR3 contains 13 residues. CDR3 sequence reads: CASSLDTGNEQFF. In nucleotides, the CDR3 is TGCGCCAGCAGCTTGGATACGGGCAATGAGCAGTTCTTC.

The chain uses TRBV6-6 and TRBJ2-1; the D call may be TRBD1 or TRBD2 (5 bases each). Trimming removed 5 bases at V and 8 bases at J, with 10 bases between. Germline V CDR1 and CDR2: MNHNY, SVGAGI (reference sequence). The CDR3 has 12 amino acids. The CDR3 bases are TGTGCCAGCAGTCAGGGAGCCCATGAGCAGTTCTTC. It is translated as CASSQGAHEQFF.

This chain links TRBV2 with TRBJ2-1, with 7 bases aligning to TRBD2. V shed 6 bases, J shed 8 bases, and the junction held 7 bases outside the gene matches. The CDR3 runs 13 residues. CDR1 SNHLY and CDR2 FYNNEI come from the germline V gene. The CDR3 region is CASSEGGKDEQFF. CDR3 bases: TGTGCCAGCAGCGAGGGAGGGAAAGATGAGCAGTTCTTC.

The gene calls are TRBV5-1 and TRBJ2-1; tentatively, D is TRBD1 (7 bases). Germline CDR1 and CDR2: SGHRS and YFSETQ. Between the trimmed V and J ends, which lost 5 bases and 7 bases, there was a span of 16 bases. The CDR3 contains 14 residues. CDR3 bases: TGCGCCAGCAGAATTACGGCGGGACAGAATGAGCAGTTCTTC. Its protein is CASRITAGQNEQFF.